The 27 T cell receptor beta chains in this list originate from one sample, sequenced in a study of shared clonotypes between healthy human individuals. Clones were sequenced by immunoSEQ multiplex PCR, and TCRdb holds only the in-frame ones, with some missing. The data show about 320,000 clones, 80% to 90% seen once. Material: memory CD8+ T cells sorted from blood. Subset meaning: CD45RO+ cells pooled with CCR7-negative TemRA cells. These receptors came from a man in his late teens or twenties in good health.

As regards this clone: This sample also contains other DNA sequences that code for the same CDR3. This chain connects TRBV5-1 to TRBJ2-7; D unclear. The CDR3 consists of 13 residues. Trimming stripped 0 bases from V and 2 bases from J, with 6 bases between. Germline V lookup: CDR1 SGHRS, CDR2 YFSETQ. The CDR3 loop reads CASSLAGPYEQYF. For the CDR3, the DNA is TGCGCCAGCAGCTTGGCAGGTCCCTACGAGCAGTACTTC.

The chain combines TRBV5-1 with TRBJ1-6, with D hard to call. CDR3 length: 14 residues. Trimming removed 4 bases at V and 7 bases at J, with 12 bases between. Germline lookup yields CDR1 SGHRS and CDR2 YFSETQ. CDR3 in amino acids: CASSTSWLNSPLHF. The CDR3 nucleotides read TGCGCCAGCAGCACGAGCTGGTTGAATTCACCCCTCCACTTT.

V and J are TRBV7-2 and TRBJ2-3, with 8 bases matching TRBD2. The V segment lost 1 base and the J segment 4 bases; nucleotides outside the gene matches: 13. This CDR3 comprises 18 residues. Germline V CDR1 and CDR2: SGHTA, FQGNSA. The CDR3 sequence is CASSLEGLWASGPDTQYF. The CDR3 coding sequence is TGTGCCAGCAGCTTAGAGGGTCTCTGGGCTAGCGGGCCAGATACGCAGTATTTT.

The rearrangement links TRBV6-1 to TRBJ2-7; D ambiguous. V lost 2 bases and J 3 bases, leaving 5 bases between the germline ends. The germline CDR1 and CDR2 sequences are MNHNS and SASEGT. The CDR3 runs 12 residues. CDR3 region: CASSENYYEQYF. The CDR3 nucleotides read TGTGCCAGCAGTGAAAACTACTACGAGCAGTACTTC.

The CDR3 nucleotides are TGCGCCAGCAGCTTGGAACCCGGACTAGCGGATTACCAAGAGACCCAGTACTTC. Translating gives CASSLEPGLADYQETQYF. J is TRBJ2-5 and V is TRBV5-1; 10 bases agree with TRBD2. Germline V gene sequence: CDR1 SGHRS, CDR2 YFSETQ. J was trimmed by 0 bases and V by 0 bases; bases with no gene match: 8. The CDR3 is made up of 18 amino acids.

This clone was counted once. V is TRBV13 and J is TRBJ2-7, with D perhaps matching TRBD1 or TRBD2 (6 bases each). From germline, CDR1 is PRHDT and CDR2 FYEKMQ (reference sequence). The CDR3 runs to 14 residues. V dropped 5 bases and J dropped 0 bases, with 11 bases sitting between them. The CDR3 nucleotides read TGTGCCAGCAGCATCGAGGGGGGCTCCTACGAGCAGTACTTC. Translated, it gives CASSIEGGSYEQYF.

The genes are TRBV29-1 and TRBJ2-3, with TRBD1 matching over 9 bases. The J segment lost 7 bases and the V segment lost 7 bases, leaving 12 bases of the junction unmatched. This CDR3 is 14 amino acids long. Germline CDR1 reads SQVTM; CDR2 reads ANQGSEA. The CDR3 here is CSDVNRDRANTQYF. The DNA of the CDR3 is TGCAGCGACGTTAACCGGGACAGGGCTAATACGCAGTATTTT.

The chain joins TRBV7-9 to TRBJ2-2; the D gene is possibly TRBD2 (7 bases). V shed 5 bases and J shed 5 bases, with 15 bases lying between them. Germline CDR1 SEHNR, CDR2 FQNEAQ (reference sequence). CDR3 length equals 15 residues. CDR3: CASSPWEGGTGELFF. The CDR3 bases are TGTGCCAGCAGCCCCTGGGAGGGGGGAACCGGGGAGCTGTTTTTT.

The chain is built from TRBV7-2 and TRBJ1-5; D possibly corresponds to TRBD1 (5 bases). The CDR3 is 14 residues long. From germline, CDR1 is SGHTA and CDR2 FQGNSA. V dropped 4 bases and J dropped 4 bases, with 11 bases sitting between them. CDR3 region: CASSSGTGNQPQHF. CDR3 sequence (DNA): TGTGCCAGCAGCTCGGGGACGGGAAATCAGCCCCAGCATTTT. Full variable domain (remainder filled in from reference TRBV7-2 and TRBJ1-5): GAGVSQSPSNKVTEKGKDVELRCDPISGHTALYWYRQSLGQGLEFLIYFQGNSAPDKSGLPSDRFSAERTGGSVSTLTIQRTQQEDSAVYLCASSSGTGNQPQHFGDGTRLSIL.

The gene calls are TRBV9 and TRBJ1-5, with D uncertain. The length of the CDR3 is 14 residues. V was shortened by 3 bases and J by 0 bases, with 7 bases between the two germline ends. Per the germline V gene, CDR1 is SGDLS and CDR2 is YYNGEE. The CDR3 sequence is CASSGVGSNQPQHF. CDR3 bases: TGTGCCAGCAGCGGGGTTGGTAGCAATCAGCCCCAGCATTTT.

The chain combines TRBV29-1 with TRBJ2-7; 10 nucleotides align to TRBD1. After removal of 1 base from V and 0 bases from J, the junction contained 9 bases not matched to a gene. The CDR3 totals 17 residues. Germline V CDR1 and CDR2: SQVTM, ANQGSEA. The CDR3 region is CSVEGDPRTGGSYEQYF. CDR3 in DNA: TGCAGCGTTGAAGGTGACCCCCGGACAGGGGGCTCCTACGAGCAGTACTTC.

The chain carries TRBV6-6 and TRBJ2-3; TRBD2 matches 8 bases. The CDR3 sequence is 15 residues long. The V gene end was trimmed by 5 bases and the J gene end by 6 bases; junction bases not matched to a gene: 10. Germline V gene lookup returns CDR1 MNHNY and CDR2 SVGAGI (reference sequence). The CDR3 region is CASSPDPGGWDTQYF. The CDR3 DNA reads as TGTGCCAGCAGTCCGGACCCGGGGGGGTGGGATACGCAGTATTTT.

The CDR3 loop reads CASSMTGSEAFF. CDR3 DNA sequence: TGTGCCAGCAGCATGACAGGGTCTGAAGCTTTCTTT. The rearrangement uses TRBV11-2 and TRBJ1-1; 7 positions match TRBD1. The CDR3 has 12 amino acids. Per the germline V gene, CDR1 is SGHAT and CDR2 is FQNNGV. V was pared by 5 bases and J by 6 bases, with 3 bases of the junction left unmatched.

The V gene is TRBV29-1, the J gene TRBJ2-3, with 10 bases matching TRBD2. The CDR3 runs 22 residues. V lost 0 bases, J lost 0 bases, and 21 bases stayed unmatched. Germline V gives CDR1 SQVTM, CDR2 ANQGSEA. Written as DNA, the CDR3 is TGCAGCGTTGAAGACCCAGCCCTTCCCTCTAGCGGGGGAAGATCTAGCACAGATACGCAGTATTTT. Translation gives CSVEDPALPSSGGRSSTDTQYF.

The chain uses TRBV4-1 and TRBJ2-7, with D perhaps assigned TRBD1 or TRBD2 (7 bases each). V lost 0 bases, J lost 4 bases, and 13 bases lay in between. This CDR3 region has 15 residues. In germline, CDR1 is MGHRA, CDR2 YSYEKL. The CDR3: CASSQEGGTDYEQYF. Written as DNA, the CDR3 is TGCGCCAGCAGCCAAGAGGGAGGGACAGATTACGAGCAGTACTTC.

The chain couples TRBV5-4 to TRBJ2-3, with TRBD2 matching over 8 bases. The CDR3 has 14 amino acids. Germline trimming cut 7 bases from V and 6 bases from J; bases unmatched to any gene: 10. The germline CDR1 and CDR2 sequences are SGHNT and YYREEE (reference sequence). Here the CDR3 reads CASHGRGGADTQYF. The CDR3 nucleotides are TGTGCCAGCCATGGACGGGGGGGTGCGGATACGCAGTATTTT.

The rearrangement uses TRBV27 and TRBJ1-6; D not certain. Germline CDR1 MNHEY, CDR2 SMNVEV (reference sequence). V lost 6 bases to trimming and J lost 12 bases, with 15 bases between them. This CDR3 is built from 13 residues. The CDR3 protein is CASREMEILPLHF. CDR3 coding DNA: TGTGCCAGCAGAGAGATGGAGATTCTACCCCTCCACTTT.

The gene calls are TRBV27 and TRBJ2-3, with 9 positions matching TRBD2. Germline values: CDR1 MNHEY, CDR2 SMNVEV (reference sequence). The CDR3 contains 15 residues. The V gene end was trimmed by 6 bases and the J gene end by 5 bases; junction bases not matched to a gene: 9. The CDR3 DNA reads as TGTGCCAGCAGCCGGACTAGCGCAAGGGGAGATACGCAGTATTTT. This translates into CASSRTSARGDTQYF.

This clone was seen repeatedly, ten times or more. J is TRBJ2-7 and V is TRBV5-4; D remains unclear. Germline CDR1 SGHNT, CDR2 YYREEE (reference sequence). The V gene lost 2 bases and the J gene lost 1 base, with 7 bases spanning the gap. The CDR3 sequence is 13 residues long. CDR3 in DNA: TGTGCCAGCAGCTTCTACTATTCCTACGAGCAGTACTTC. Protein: CASSFYYSYEQYF.

The CDR3, as DNA: TGTGCCAGCAGTCTAGACGGTGTCACAGATACGCAGTATTTT. Encoded protein: CASSLDGVTDTQYF. The chain employs TRBV6-5 and TRBJ2-3; D is undetermined. The CDR3 has 14 residues. Germline CDR1 and CDR2: MNHEY and SVGAGI. V lost 5 bases and J 2 bases, leaving 11 bases between the germline ends.

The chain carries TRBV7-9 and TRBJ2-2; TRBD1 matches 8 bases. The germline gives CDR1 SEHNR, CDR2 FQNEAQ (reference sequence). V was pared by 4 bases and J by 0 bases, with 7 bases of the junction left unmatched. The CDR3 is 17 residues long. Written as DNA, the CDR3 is TGTGCCAGCAGCTCCCGGACGACAGGGGCGAACACCGGGGAGCTGTTTTTT. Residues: CASSSRTTGANTGELFF.

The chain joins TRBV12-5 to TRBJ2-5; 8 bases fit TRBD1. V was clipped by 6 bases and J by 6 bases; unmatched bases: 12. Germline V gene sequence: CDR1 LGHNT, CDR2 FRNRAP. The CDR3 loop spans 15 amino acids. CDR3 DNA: TGTGCTAGTGGGACCGACAGGGGCTGGGGTAAGACCCAGTACTTC. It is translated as CASGTDRGWGKTQYF.

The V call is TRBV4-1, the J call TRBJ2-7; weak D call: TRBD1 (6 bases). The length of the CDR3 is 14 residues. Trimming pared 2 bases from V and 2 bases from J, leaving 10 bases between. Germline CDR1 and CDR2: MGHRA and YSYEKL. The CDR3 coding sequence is TGCGCCAGCAGCCAAAAGGACAGAGCCTACGAGCAGTACTTC. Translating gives CASSQKDRAYEQYF.

CDR3 in amino acids: CASSFRGLNTEAFF. The CDR3 coding sequence is TGCGCCAGCAGCTTCAGGGGTTTAAACACTGAAGCTTTCTTT. The chain has TRBV5-1 and TRBJ1-1, with TRBD1 as a possible D gene (6 bases). Trimming stripped 2 bases from V and 2 bases from J, with 10 bases between. Germline values: CDR1 SGHRS, CDR2 YFSETQ. The CDR3 is made up of 14 amino acids.

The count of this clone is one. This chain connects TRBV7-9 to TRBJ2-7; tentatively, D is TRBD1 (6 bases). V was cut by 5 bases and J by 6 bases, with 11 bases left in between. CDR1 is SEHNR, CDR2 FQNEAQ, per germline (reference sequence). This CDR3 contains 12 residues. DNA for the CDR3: TGTGCCAGCAGCACTACAGGGAGCGAGCAGTACTTC. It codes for CASSTTGSEQYF.

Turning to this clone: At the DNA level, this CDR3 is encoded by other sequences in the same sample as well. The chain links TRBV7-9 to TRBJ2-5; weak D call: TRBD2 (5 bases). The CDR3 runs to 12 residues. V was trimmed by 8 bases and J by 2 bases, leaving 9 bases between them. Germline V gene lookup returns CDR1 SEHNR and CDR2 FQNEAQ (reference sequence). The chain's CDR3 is CASEGLQETQYF. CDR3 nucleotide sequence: TGTGCCAGCGAGGGTCTTCAAGAGACCCAGTACTTC.

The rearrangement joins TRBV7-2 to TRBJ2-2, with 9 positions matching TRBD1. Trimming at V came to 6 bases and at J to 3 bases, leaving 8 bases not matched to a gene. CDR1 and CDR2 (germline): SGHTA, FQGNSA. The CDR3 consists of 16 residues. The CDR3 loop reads CASRPQGAWDTGELFF. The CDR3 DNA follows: TGTGCCAGCAGACCACAGGGGGCTTGGGACACCGGGGAGCTGTTTTTT.